The 5 T cell receptor beta chains below were found in one sample sequenced in a study of TIL therapy for anti-PD-1-resistant metastatic lung cancer. Sequencing used immunoSEQ v3. The table came from immunoSEQ multiplex PCR; TCRdb's copy has only in-frame clones and leaves some out. The data contain more than 20,000 clones, roughly 79% of them singletons. The time point is: pre-treatment sample, taken before nivolumab and TIL therapy. The material sequenced was blood, taken at baseline. All receptors come from a person aged 25-80 years with non-small cell lung cancer.

The J gene is TRBJ2-1, the V gene TRBV20-1, with D possibly being TRBD1 (5 bases). V lost 7 bases, J lost 8 bases, and 9 bases lay in between. This CDR3 region has 10 residues. Looked up from germline, CDR1 is DFQATT and CDR2 is SNEGSKA (reference sequence). The CDR3 sequence is CSGARDEQFF. DNA of the CDR3: TGCAGTGGGGCCAGGGATGAGCAGTTCTTC.

The rearrangement links TRBV5-1 to TRBJ1-1; TRBD1 agrees at 12 bases. CDR1 is SGHRS, CDR2 YFSETQ, per germline. The CDR3 extends over 14 amino acids. V was clipped by 4 bases and J by 6 bases; unmatched bases: 4. CDR3 bases: TGCGCCAGCAGCGATCGGGACAGGGGGCCTGAAGCTTTCTTT. This translates into CASSDRDRGPEAFF.

The chain joins TRBV10-2 to TRBJ1-1; no definite D call. V was pared by 7 bases and J by 0 bases, with 6 bases between. CDR3 length: 12 amino acids. Germline loops: CDR1 WSHSY, CDR2 SAAADI. This CDR3 is CASTSLNTEAFF. The CDR3 nucleotides are TGCGCCAGCACCTCATTGAACACTGAAGCTTTCTTT.

The chain combines TRBV13 with TRBJ2-5; no firm D call. CDR3 length: 13 amino acids. V lost 1 base to trimming and J lost 1 base, with 4 bases between them. The germline V gene encodes CDR1 PRHDT and CDR2 FYEKMQ (reference sequence). The CDR3, as DNA: TGTGCCAGCAGCTTAGCCGTCCAAGAGACCCAGTACTTC. Its translation is CASSLAVQETQYF.

The chain joins TRBV10-2 to TRBJ2-1, with TRBD2 as a possible D gene (6 bases). V shed 4 bases and J shed 2 bases, with 15 bases lying between them. From germline, CDR1 is WSHSY and CDR2 SAAADI. This CDR3 region has 16 residues. The CDR3 reads CASSGRGGVAYNEQFF. CDR3 DNA sequence: TGCGCCAGCAGTGGACGAGGAGGGGTGGCCTACAATGAGCAGTTCTTC.